This TCR beta chain comes out of a study of cytomegalovirus exposure and HLA in healthy donors. Study-level points and caveats: TCR beta chain V- and J-gene trimming was linked, in a later analysis, to a missense variant in DCLRE1C. It emerged from a later analysis that several of the most significant clusters appeared to be linked to common viral pathogens.

The PCR had 60 Vbeta and 13 Jbeta primers. The assay was immunoSEQ multiplex PCR, and TCRdb's table has in-frame clones only and misses some. This sample yields around 150,000 clones, of which 87% are seen a single time; more than 0.7% belongs to the top ten. A remark on this clone: Its specificity is unknown.

The source of this sequence is a woman aged 25 to 45 in good health and CMV-seronegative. The sequenced material came from PBMCs.

DNA of the CDR3: TGTGCCAGCAGTTTGATTCCCGGGGGGAAGACTGAAGCTTTCTTT. Residues: CASSLIPGGKTEAFF. The chain uses TRBV7-6 and TRBJ1-1, with a possible D match to TRBD1 (5 bases). V was pared by 6 bases and J by 5 bases, with 19 bases between. Germline lookup yields CDR1 SGHVS and CDR2 FNYEAQ. The CDR3 sequence is 15 residues long. The complete variable domain, with remaining parts taken from reference TRBV7-6 and TRBJ1-1, reads GAGVSQSPRYKVTKRGQDVALRCDPISGHVSLYWYRQALGQGPEFLTYFNYEAQQDKSGLPNDRFSAERPEGSISTLTIQRTEQRDSAMYRCASSLIPGGKTEAFFGQGTRLTVV.